This T cell receptor (beta chain) was sequenced during a study of OX40 agonist ivuxolimab in advanced cancers. As for the study in general: Ivuxolimab, an antibody that agonizes OX40 (CD134), was administered to the patients.

This CDR3 is built from 14 residues. CDR1 and CDR2 (germline): SQVTM, ANQGSEA. The V end was cut by 6 bases, the J end by 5 bases, with 20 bases between. General observations from the study: At 0.1 to 3.0 mg/kg and by week 6, clonal expansion occurred in CD4+ and CD8+ blood T cells.

A remark on this clone: The target antigen is unknown.

Profiled with immunoSEQ multiplex PCR; TCRdb holds only in-frame clones, not every one. Among about 73,000 clones listed, 75% to 90% were seen once. V and J are TRBV29-1 and TRBJ2-7, with a tentative D call TRBD2 (5 bases). The specimen comprised CD4+ or CD8+ T cells sorted from blood, sampled in a trial of the OX40 agonist ivuxolimab. The clonotype was recovered from an adult with an advanced solid tumor such as melanoma, head and neck, liver or kidney cancer. The DNA for the CDR3 is TGCAGCGTCAATGCGGCTCCCCCTAGCCACGAGCAGTACTTC. It encodes CSVNAAPPSHEQYF.